A single sample gave rise to the 12 T cell receptor beta chains below, sequenced in a study of PD-1 blockade in classical Hodgkin lymphoma. Using immunoSEQ multiplex PCR, the repertoire was profiled, and TCRdb retains in-frame clones only, with some absent. The sample lists approximately 160,000 clones, 78% occurring once. Following autologous stem cell transplantation, relapse occurred in every patient, and exposure to brentuximab vedotin varied. The input for sequencing was peripheral blood mononuclear cells (PBMCs), taken before the second cycle of nivolumab. Source of these receptors: a human donor with classical Hodgkin lymphoma.

The chain has TRBV5-4 and TRBJ2-1, with 9 bases matching TRBD2. The length of the CDR3 is 15 residues. J gave up 4 bases and V 3 bases, and 5 bases lay outside the gene matches. In germline, CDR1 is SGHNT, CDR2 YYREEE (reference sequence). The CDR3 loop reads CASSSLAGNYNEQFF. Here the CDR3 DNA reads TGTGCCAGCAGCTCCCTAGCGGGAAATTACAATGAGCAGTTCTTC.

On this clone: Its ends do not fully match the called genes, so a read error is possible. The chain carries TRBV19 and TRBJ2-3; 9 bases are a match to TRBD1. Germline loops: CDR1 LNHDA, CDR2 SQIVND (reference sequence). The CDR3 is made up of 15 amino acids. This CDR3 reads CASTYGQGIGDAQYF. The CDR3 DNA reads as TGTGCCAGTACCTACGGACAGGGGATAGGAGATGCGCAGTATTTT. The whole variable domain, filled in from reference TRBV19 and TRBJ2-3, reads DGGITQSPKYLFRKEGQNVTLSCEQNLNHDAMYWYRQDPGQGLRLIYYSQIVNDFQKGDIAEGYSVSREKKESFPLTVTSAQKNPTAFYLCASTYGQGIGDAQYFGPGTRLTVL.

V gene TRBV6-1 combines with J gene TRBJ2-5; TRBD2 might be the D (6 bases). CDR3 size: 13 residues. CDR1 and CDR2 from the germline V gene are MNHNS and SASEGT. V was clipped by 8 bases and J by 1 base, with 11 bases between them. The CDR3 here is CASAGTAQETQYF. In DNA, the CDR3 is TGTGCCAGCGCGGGAACAGCCCAAGAGACCCAGTACTTC.

V usage is TRBV19 and J usage is TRBJ2-1; 10 bases match TRBD2. The trim removed 4 bases at V and 10 bases at J, leaving 16 bases unmatched. Germline values: CDR1 LNHDA, CDR2 SQIVND (reference sequence). This CDR3 is 17 amino acids long. Here the CDR3 reads CASSTPPSGRSSTEQFF. The DNA of the CDR3 is TGTGCCAGTAGTACCCCTCCTAGCGGGAGATCATCAACCGAGCAGTTCTTC.

This chain links TRBV2 with TRBJ1-5; D gene uncertain. Germline V lookup: CDR1 SNHLY, CDR2 FYNNEI. The CDR3 is made up of 12 amino acids. The V end lost 3 bases, the J end lost 8 bases, and 8 bases lay between the germline ends. The CDR3 DNA follows: TGTGCCAGCAGTGATGGAGAAGAGCCCCAGCATTTT. Translation gives CASSDGEEPQHF. Full variable domain (remainder filled in from reference TRBV2 and TRBJ1-5): EPEVTQTPSHQVTQMGQEVILRCVPISNHLYFYWYRQILGQKVEFLVSFYNNEISEKSEIFDDQFSVERPDGSNFTLKIRSTKLEDSAMYFCASSDGEEPQHFGDGTRLSIL.

The rearrangement joins TRBV6-1 to TRBJ2-7, with TRBD2 as a possible D gene (5 bases). The CDR3 covers 11 residues. V was cut by 9 bases and J by 11 bases, with 17 bases left in between. Germline CDR1 MNHNS, CDR2 SASEGT. The CDR3: CASGRLLSEYF. For the CDR3, the DNA is TGTGCCAGTGGAAGACTCCTTAGCGAGTACTTC.

The genes are TRBV6-5 and TRBJ2-7; weak D call: TRBD1 (6 bases). From germline, CDR1 is MNHEY and CDR2 SVGAGI. The ends were cut back, 10 bases at V and 7 bases at J, with 17 bases in the middle. The CDR3 consists of 12 residues. The CDR3 sequence: CATGTLEVEQYF. For the CDR3, the DNA is TGTGCCACCGGGACACTGGAAGTGGAGCAGTACTTC.

The chain is built from TRBV19 and TRBJ2-3, with D possibly TRBD2 on 6 matching bases. Germline CDR1 is LNHDA and CDR2 is SQIVND (reference sequence). The CDR3 has 15 residues. The V end lost 3 bases, the J end lost 2 bases, and 12 bases lay between the germline ends. CDR3 sequence: CASSMARDSTDTQYF. The CDR3 DNA sequence: TGTGCCAGTAGTATGGCCCGGGACTCCACAGATACGCAGTATTTT.

This chain links TRBV5-1 with TRBJ1-2, with TRBD1 matching over 8 bases. The CDR3 length is 15 residues. The germline V gene has CDR1 SGHRS and CDR2 YFSETQ. The ends lost 4 bases at V and 8 bases at J; junction bases unmatched: 13. The CDR3 nucleotides are TGCGCCAGCAGCCTAACCGGGACAGGAGTTGAAGGCTACACCTTC. Encoded protein: CASSLTGTGVEGYTF.

The J gene is TRBJ2-3, the V gene TRBV4-1; D gene uncertain. V lost 0 bases to trimming and J lost 0 bases, with 10 bases between them. CDR3 length equals 16 residues. From germline, CDR1 is MGHRA and CDR2 YSYEKL. CDR3: CASSQEDGYSTDTQYF. The CDR3 DNA follows: TGCGCCAGCAGCCAAGAAGACGGGTATAGCACAGATACGCAGTATTTT.

J is TRBJ2-5 and V is TRBV5-5; the D gene is possibly TRBD2 (6 bases). Germline V gene sequence: CDR1 SGHKS, CDR2 YYEKEE (reference sequence). CDR3 length: 14 residues. The V end was cut by 2 bases, the J end by 1 base, with 9 bases between. The CDR3 protein is CASSFGSLQETQYF. CDR3 nucleotide sequence: TGTGCCAGCAGCTTCGGGAGCCTCCAAGAGACCCAGTACTTC.

The count of this clone is one. The CDR3 DNA reads as TGTGCCAGCTCACCACCGGCGGGAGCCTCCTACGAGCAGTACTTC. Protein sequence: CASSPPAGASYEQYF. The chain is built from TRBV18 and TRBJ2-7; 7 nucleotides line up with TRBD2. Trimming took 0 bases from V and 0 from J; bases not matched to a gene: 2. The CDR3 loop spans 15 amino acids. Looked up from germline, CDR1 is KGHSH and CDR2 is LQKENI.